This T cell receptor beta chain was identified in a study of T cells in women clearing cervical HPV infection listed by TCRdb under 2018. Background for the entire study: Cases were approximately 25 women with histologically confirmed HPV16-related CIN3 or worse, including a couple of invasive cancers. In the parent cohort, more than 8,500 women aged 18 or older were enrolled in Guanacaste, Costa Rica, during about 1993 to 1995 and then followed for under nine years. This exploratory proof-of-principle case-control study, nested within the Guanacaste HPV Natural History Study in Costa Rica, compared TCR repertoires among women with different cervical HPV16 outcomes. Blood from cases was collected at the visit where the lesion was first found, while blood from controls was collected once the infection could no longer be detected. The controls were about 25 women whose single incident HPV16 infection cleared within 12 months with no development of precancer or cancer. Cases had a median age of around 34 years compared with 38 to 40 for controls, and baseline characteristics showed no significant differences between the groups. For cases, a median interval of roughly 150 days, with an interquartile range of about 85 to 200 days, was observed between lesion detection and blood sampling. Cases and controls were matched on age within five years and on year of sample collection. HLA typing was available for only a few women, so HLA type could not be excluded as a confounder. Five blinded duplicates per group were added as quality controls, so that about 60 samples were obtained: roughly 50 participants and roughly ten replicates.

Using the immunoSEQ assay, multiplex PCR amplified TCR beta CDR3 regions from an average of 1200 ng of genomic DNA per sample. Primer bias was corrected in the assay by using a complete synthetic TCR repertoire to establish an amplification baseline. The amplicons were sequenced on the Illumina platform. The authors' analysis ran thus. Sequence errors were corrected by clustering with frequency ratios and a modified nearest-neighbor algorithm, and the sequences were then analyzed in the immunoSEQ Analyzer using IMGT gene definitions. TCR richness and evenness were averaged over 20 rarefaction repeats at each rarefaction depth, excluding samples with fewer sequences than the depth. Wilcoxon rank sum tests with FDR correction were used to compare relative abundances of V, D and J genes between the groups. For the blinded duplicates, the intraclass correlation was 95.6% for TCR richness and averaged about 77% across roughly 72 gene segments. The table comes from immuneACCESS by way of TCRdb, which keeps in-frame sequences with V and J called. Part of the clones is missing from these tables; in studies checked, under half for an unresolved V gene and the rest for unknown reasons. V, J and clone size were drawn from that table, and D and trimming were deduced from the DNA. This sample's records show some 33,000 clones. Around 4% of the sample is held by the ten biggest clonotypes.

Points on this clone: There is no known antigen for this receptor. The CDR3 end falls 3 residues outside the read, so it is completed with the germline J gene.

Every participant had a single incident cervical HPV16 infection, and prevalent HPV16 infections were excluded. Cervical HPV DNA was detected with MY09/MY11 PCR, and genotyping was done by dot-blot hybridization. Around 15 mL of heparinized blood was centrifuged, after which the buffy coat was aliquoted, frozen at -30 degrees C, and then stored at -80 degrees C. QIAGEN kits were used to extract genomic DNA from the buffy coat specimens. V trim: 6 bases; J trim: 3 bases; unmatched bases: 1. From its cysteine to its phenylalanine, the CDR3 spans 14 amino acids. Only the CDR3 bases that were read are kept: 33 of them, in frame from base 1. CDR1 and CDR2, per the germline V gene, are ENHRY and SYGVKD. Findings and caveats that apply to the study as a whole: The cross-sectional design could not show whether the associations came before the infection or were a result of it, and neither effector/memory subsets nor HPV-specific T cells were isolated. Significantly higher TCR repertoire richness was observed in CIN3+ cases than in controls across sequencing depths, whereas no difference in evenness was found. Because the number of T cells per sample was unknown, the richness differences could reflect varying T-cell content rather than repertoire biology. Cases were distinguished from controls with an estimated AUC of over 0.75 by random forest classifiers combining richness and V gene abundances. Lower TRBV6-7 relative abundance was observed in cases than in controls (roughly 0.12% versus 0.15%; Bonferroni P = 0.0008).

The clonotype originates from a woman between 18 and 75 years old with a cervical HPV16 infection that either progressed to CIN3+ or cleared (not recorded which). Sequencing was carried out using blood buffy coat. The chain links TRBV10-3 with TRBJ2-7, with 14 central nucleotides matching TRBD2. The CDR3 here reads CAISGTSGSYEQYF. The sequenced part of the CDR3 DNA is TGTGCCATCAGCGGGACTAGCGGGAGCTACGAG.